The 7 T cell receptor beta chains listed next were all sequenced from one sample in a study of CD8+ T cells in alopecia areata. cDNA serving as the sequencing template came from extracted, reverse transcribed RNA. Clones were read by immunoSEQ multiplex PCR, and TCRdb kept only the in-frame ones, dropping some. The sample has 140,000 or so clones, about 51% seen once. This material consisted of CD4+ T cells sorted from blood, taken at week 0. The origin of the receptors is a human donor with alopecia areata.

The rearrangement joins TRBV30 to TRBJ1-4; D not certain. The ends were cut back, 3 bases at V and 4 bases at J, with 12 bases in the middle. The CDR3 extends over 14 amino acids. Germline assignment: CDR1 GTSNPN and CDR2 SVGIG (reference sequence). The CDR3 coding sequence is TGTGCCTGGAGCAGGCGGCAACTTAATGAAAAACTGTTTTTT. Translated, it gives CAWSRRQLNEKLFF.

J is TRBJ2-6 and V is TRBV10-3, with D possibly being TRBD1 (6 bases). V was clipped by 10 bases and J by 0 bases, with 16 bases between them. The CDR3 has 16 residues. Germline V gene sequence: CDR1 ENHRY, CDR2 SYGVKD. The CDR3: CASMGHRISGANVLTF. The CDR3 DNA sequence: TGTGCCAGTATGGGACACCGGATCTCTGGGGCCAACGTCCTGACTTTC.

V gene TRBV6-5 combines with J gene TRBJ2-3, with TRBD2 identical over 7 bases. Per the germline V gene, CDR1 is MNHEY and CDR2 is SVGAGI. There are 13 residues in the CDR3. Trimming cost V 3 bases and J 6 bases; bases outside gene matches: 3. The CDR3 nucleotides read TGTGCCAGCAGTTATTCGGGGGGTGATACGCAGTATTTT. This sequence encodes CASSYSGGDTQYF.

This chain connects TRBV9 to TRBJ2-1, with a tentative D call TRBD2 (5 bases). CDR3 size: 14 residues. The germline V and J ends were trimmed by 0 bases and 6 bases, with 10 bases remaining between them. Germline-derived CDR1 and CDR2 are SGDLS and YYNGEE. This CDR3 is CASSVGSSPNEQFF. The CDR3 DNA is TGTGCCAGCAGCGTAGGGTCTAGCCCCAATGAGCAGTTCTTC.

In its sample, this clone was seen a few times. The rearrangement joins TRBV4-2 to TRBJ2-5; D unresolved. This CDR3 is built from 14 residues. Germline-derived CDR1 and CDR2 are LGHNA and YNFKEQ. V lost 1 base, J lost 1 base, and 7 bases lay in between. The CDR3 protein is CASSQGATQETQYF. As DNA, the CDR3 is TGTGCCAGCAGCCAAGGCGCGACCCAAGAGACCCAGTACTTC.

The chain carries TRBV6-5 and TRBJ2-4, with 9 bases identical to TRBD1. The V segment lost 8 bases and the J segment 0 bases; nucleotides outside the gene matches: 5. Germline assignment: CDR1 MNHEY and CDR2 SVGAGI. The CDR3 loop spans 15 amino acids. This chain's CDR3 is CASDRGGAAKNIQYF. DNA for the CDR3: TGTGCCAGCGACAGGGGGGGGGCAGCCAAAAACATTCAGTACTTC.

This clone was seen only a few times. The J gene is TRBJ2-4, the V gene TRBV29-1; a possible D gene is TRBD1 (6 bases). This CDR3 contains 14 residues. Germline values: CDR1 SQVTM, CDR2 ANQGSEA. Between the trimmed V and J ends, which lost 5 bases and 0 bases, there was a span of 11 bases. In DNA, the CDR3 is TGCAGCGTTAGACAGGCCCTAGCCAAAAACATTCAGTACTTC. This codes for CSVRQALAKNIQYF.